The entry below describes one T cell receptor beta chain. The record originates from a study of blood T cell repertoires in COVID-19. For the study at large: Donors in the United States, Italy and Spain gave samples during acute or convalescent COVID-19. The analysed material was cDNA or gDNA that came from T cells, B-cell-depleted T cells, or PBMCs.

The V and J ends lost 5 bases and 0 bases respectively, with 8 bases between them. Germline V gene data show CDR1 as SGHVS and CDR2 as FQNEAQ. This CDR3 comprises 13 residues. Original processing methods: For nucleated cells, counts were estimated from reference gene primer amplification. Some clones are missing from TCRdb's copy, which holds only in-frame ones; the method was immunoSEQ multiplex PCR. V and J calls and clone size come straight from that table; D and trimming were deduced from the DNA. This table holds 20,000 to 25,000 clones, roughly 83% found once. The genes are TRBV7-8 and TRBJ2-7; D is uncertain. The TCR was taken from a man aged 65-85 years with acute or convalescent COVID-19. The sample taken for sequencing was peripheral blood. CDR3 in amino acids: CASSPTYSYEQYF. CDR3 sequence (DNA): TGTGCCAGCAGCCCGACATACTCCTACGAGCAGTACTTC.